This TCR beta chain appears in the sequencing data of a study of blood T cell repertoires in COVID-19. The wider study: Acute-phase and convalescent COVID-19 samples originated in the United States, Italy and Spain. Sample material is recorded as cDNA or gDNA derived from T cells, B-cell-depleted T cells, or PBMCs.

Per the original methods: For nucleated cells, counts were estimated from reference gene primer amplification. Sequencing used immunoSEQ multiplex PCR; TCRdb keeps in-frame clones, though not all of them. Clone size and the V and J calls come from that table; the DNA yielded D and trimming. The table lists around 150,000 clones, around three quarters of them singletons, with roughly 8.6% in the top ten. The CDR3 is 13 amino acids. The V end was cut by 0 bases, the J end by 7 bases, with 9 bases between. CDR1 is LNHNV, CDR2 YYDKDF, per germline (reference sequence). Specimen: peripheral blood. The TCR sequence derives from a man aged 60-69 years with acute or convalescent COVID-19. The chain has TRBV15 and TRBJ1-2; D is unresolved. The CDR3 sequence is CATSRDRSGGYTF. The CDR3 DNA sequence: TGTGCCACCAGCAGAGACAGATCAGGTGGCTACACCTTC. The complete variable domain, with remaining parts taken from reference TRBV15 and TRBJ1-2, reads DAMVIQNPRYQVTQFGKPVTLSCSQTLNHNVMYWYQQKSSQAPKLLFHYYDKDFNNEADTPDNFQSRRPNTSFCFLDIRSPGLGDTAMYLCATSRDRSGGYTFGSGTRLTVV.